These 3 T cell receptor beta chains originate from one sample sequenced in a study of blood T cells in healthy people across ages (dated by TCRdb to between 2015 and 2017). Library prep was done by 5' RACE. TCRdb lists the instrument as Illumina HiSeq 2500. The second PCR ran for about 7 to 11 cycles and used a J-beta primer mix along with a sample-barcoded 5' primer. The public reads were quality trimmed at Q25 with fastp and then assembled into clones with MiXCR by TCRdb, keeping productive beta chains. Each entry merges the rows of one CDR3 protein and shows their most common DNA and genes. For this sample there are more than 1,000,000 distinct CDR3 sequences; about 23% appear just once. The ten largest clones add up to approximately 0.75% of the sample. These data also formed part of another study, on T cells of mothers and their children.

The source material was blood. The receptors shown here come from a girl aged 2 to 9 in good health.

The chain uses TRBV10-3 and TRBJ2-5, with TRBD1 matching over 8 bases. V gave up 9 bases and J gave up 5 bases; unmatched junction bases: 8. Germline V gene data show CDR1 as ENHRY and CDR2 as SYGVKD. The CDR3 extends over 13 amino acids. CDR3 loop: CAIAGGADETQYF. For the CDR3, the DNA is TGTGCCATTGCAGGGGGCGCGGATGAGACCCAGTACTTC.

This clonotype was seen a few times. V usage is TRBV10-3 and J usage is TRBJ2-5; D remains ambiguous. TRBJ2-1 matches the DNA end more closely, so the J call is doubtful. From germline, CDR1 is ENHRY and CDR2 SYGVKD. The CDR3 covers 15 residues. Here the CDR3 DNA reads TGTGCCATCAGTGAGAAGTTTCTGACTCTCGATGAGCAGTTCTTC. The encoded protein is CAISEKFLTLDEQFF.

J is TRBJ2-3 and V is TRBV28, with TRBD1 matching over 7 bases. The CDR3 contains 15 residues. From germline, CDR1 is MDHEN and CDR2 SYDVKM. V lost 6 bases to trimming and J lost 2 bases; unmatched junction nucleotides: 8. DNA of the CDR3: TGTGCCAGCAGCGAACGGACAGGAAACACAGATACGCAGTATTTT. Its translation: CASSERTGNTDTQYF.